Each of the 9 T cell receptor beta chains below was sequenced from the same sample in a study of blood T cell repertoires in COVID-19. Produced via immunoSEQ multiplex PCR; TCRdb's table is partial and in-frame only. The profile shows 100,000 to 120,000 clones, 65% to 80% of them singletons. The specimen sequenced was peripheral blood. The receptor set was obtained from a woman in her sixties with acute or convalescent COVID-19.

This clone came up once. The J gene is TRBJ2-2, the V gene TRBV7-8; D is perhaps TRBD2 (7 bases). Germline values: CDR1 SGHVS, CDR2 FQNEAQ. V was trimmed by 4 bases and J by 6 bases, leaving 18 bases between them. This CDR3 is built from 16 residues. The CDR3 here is CASSSPRRGGAGELFF. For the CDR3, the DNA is TGTGCCAGCAGCTCACCCAGGAGGGGGGGCGCCGGGGAGCTGTTTTTT.

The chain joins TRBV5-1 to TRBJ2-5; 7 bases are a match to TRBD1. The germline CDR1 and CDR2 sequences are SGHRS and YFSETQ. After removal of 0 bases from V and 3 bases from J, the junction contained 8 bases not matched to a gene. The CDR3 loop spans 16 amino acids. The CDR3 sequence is CASSLAVRGTEETQYF. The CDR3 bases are TGCGCCAGCAGCTTGGCCGTCAGGGGGACAGAAGAGACCCAGTACTTC.

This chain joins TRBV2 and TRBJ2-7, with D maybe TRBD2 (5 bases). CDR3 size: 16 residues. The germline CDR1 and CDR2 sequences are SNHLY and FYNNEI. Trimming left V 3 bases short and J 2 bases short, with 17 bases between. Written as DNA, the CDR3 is TGTGCCAGCAGTGACCCACGAATAGGGAGAACCTACGAGCAGTACTTC. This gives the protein CASSDPRIGRTYEQYF.

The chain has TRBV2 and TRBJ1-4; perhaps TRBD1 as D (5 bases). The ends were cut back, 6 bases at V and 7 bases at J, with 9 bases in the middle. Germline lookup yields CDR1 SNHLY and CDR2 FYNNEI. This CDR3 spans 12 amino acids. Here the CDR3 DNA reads TGTGCCAGCAGGGGGGGTAGTGAAAAACTGTTTTTT. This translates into CASRGGSEKLFF.

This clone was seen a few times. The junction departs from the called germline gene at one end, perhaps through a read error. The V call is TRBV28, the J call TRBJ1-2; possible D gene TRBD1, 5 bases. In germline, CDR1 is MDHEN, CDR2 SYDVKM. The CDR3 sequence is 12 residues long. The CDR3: CASSLYGGGNTF. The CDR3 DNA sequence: TGTGCCAGCAGTTTATACGGGGGTGGCAACACCTTC.

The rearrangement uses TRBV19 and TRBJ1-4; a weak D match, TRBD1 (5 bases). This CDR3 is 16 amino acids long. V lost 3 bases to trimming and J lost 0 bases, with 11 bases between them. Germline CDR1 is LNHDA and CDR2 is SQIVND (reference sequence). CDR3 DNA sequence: TGTGCCAGTAGTATCAGCCAAGGGGCAACTAATGAAAAACTGTTTTTT. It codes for CASSISQGATNEKLFF.

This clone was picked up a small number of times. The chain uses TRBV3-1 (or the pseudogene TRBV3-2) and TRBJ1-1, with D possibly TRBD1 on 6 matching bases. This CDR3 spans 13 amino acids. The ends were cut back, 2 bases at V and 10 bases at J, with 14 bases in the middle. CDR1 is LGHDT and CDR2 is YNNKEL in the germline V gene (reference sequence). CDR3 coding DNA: TGTGCCAGCAGCCAAACGGGGCGGGGGCGAGCTTTCTTT. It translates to CASSQTGRGRAFF.

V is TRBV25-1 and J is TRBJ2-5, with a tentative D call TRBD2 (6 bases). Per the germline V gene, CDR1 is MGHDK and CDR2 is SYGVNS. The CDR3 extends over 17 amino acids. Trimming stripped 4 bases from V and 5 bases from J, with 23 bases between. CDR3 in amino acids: CASSAKPGTWSSETQYF. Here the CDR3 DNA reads TGTGCCAGCAGTGCCAAACCCGGGACTTGGTCAAGCGAGACCCAGTACTTC.

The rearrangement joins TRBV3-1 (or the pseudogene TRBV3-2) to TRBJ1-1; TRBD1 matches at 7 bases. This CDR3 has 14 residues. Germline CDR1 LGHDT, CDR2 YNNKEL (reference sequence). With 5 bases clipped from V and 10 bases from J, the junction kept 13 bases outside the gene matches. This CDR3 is CASSKNDRVVGAFF. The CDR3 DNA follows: TGTGCCAGCAGCAAAAACGACAGGGTTGTGGGAGCTTTCTTT.